This T cell receptor beta chain was recorded in a study of CXCR3-negative and CXCR3-positive naive CD8 T cells (dated by TCRdb to the late 2010s). For the wider study: In total, 110 million to 150 million TRB reads were obtained, corresponding to roughly 1.5 +/- 0.3 million reads per library. Diversity and physicochemical repertoire analyses were performed on about 12 donors pooled from two independent experiments. The TRBV-TRBJ cluster analysis covered naive subsets from 5 donors and memory cells from 3 donors.

Comments on this clonotype: Its recognized antigen is unknown.

The study at large found these results: Comparably high repertoire diversity was found in both naive subsets, whereas much lower repertoire diversity was found in memory CD8+ T cells. TRBV-TRBJ usage was similar between naive CXCR3-negative and CXCR3-positive cells from the same donor, while memory cells showed distinct patterns. Compared with CXCR3-negative naive cells, CXCR3-positive naive cells had TRB CDR3s with higher hydrophobicity (lower Kidera factor 4), lower energy, and higher strength and volume indices. Surface CD5, linked to self-reactivity in mice, was comparable between naive subsets; TCR interaction strength was therefore also inferred from TRB CDR3 physicochemical properties. Freshly isolated PBMCs were used for most assays because CXCR3 expression went down partially after cryopreservation.

For every CD8+ T cell subset, 300,000 cells were flow-sorted straight into RLT lysis buffer, and each subset was sorted in triplicate. Naive CD8+ T cells were defined stringently as CD45RO-CCR7+CD27+CD95- to exclude memory contaminants. Peripheral blood mononuclear cells were isolated from buffy coats using standard density gradient centrifugation. A FACSAria III was used to flow-sort naive CD8+ T cells into CXCR3-negative and CXCR3-positive populations. An RNeasy Mini Kit was used to extract total RNA from the sorted cells. Its CDR3 holds 14 amino acids, cysteine through phenylalanine. Only the protein is available. TCRdb lists the instrument as NextSeq 550. The Human TCR Profiling Kit (MiLaboratory) was used to prepare UMI-labeled 5' RACE TRB cDNA libraries. The full amount of extracted RNA was used for cDNA synthesis, and the full amount of resulting cDNA was used for PCR amplification. Libraries were prepared in parallel with an identical number of PCR cycles. In the original analysis: MIGEC and MiXCR extracted about 50,000 +/- 10,000 unique UMI-labeled TRB cDNA molecules per library, requiring at least two reads per UMI. On average, each library contained about 40,000 +/- 10,000 functional in-frame TRB CDR3 nucleotide clonotypes without stop codons. After each sample was downsampled to 5000 UMI-labeled TRB molecules, VDJtools was used to calculate diversity metrics such as normalized Shannon-Wiener and Chao1. VDJtools was used to calculate clonotype-size-weighted physicochemical properties of the central five CDR3 residues, namely interaction energy, strength, volume and Kidera factor 4. With the reads reprocessed by TCRdb, a single entry stands for each CDR3 protein sequence and no DNA is reported. TCRdb, not the authors, supplied the V and J calls. The sample's table lists a count of some 130,000 distinct CDR3 sequences. 0.45% to 0.55% of the sample rests with the top ten.

Sample: naive CXCR3- CD8+ T cells from blood. The cell subset or site label here, explained by the study, means: CD45RO-CCR7+CD27+CD95- naive CD8+ T cells lacking CXCR3 (TNR3-). The TCR originated in a human donor in good health. Some clones in this sample may be carry-over from other donors' samples. The chain is made from TRBV12-3 or TRBV12-4 and TRBJ2-1. The CDR3 amino acid sequence is: CASSLWDSPHEQFF.